Detailed here is one T cell receptor (beta chain). As processed by the authors: Nucleated cell number was recorded as an estimate derived from reference gene primer amplification. Libraries were prepared by immunoSEQ multiplex PCR; TCRdb keeps only in-frame clonotypes and omits some of them. V, J and clone size are those of that table, while D and trimming were read from the DNA. The table records some 220,000 clones, 80% to 85% of them present only once. The CDR3 length is 16 residues. J was trimmed by 5 bases and V by 4 bases; bases with no gene match: 11. This entry comes from a study of blood T cell repertoires in COVID-19. Overall study context: The origin of the acute and convalescent COVID-19 samples was the United States, Italy and Spain. T cells, B-cell-depleted T cells, or PBMCs provided the cDNA or gDNA that served as material.

The clonotype originates from an older woman with acute or convalescent COVID-19. The rearrangement links TRBV5-3 to TRBJ1-4, with 7 nucleotides matching TRBD1. TRBV5-3 is an ORF, with its function uncertain. Sequencing used peripheral blood. This CDR3 is CARSTRWTGKNEKLFF. The CDR3 DNA reads as TGTGCCAGAAGCACACGCTGGACAGGAAAGAATGAAAAACTGTTTTTT.